Presented here are 6 T cell receptor beta chains from one specimen sequenced in a study of radiotherapy plus CTLA-4 blockade in lung cancer. The assay was immunoSEQ multiplex PCR, and TCRdb's table has in-frame clones only and misses some. This sample has around 44,000 clones, with 60% to 80% found just once. Here the sequenced sample was peripheral blood, taken from a patient treated with radiotherapy plus ipilimumab. These receptors all come from a human donor with non-small cell lung cancer whose response to radiotherapy plus ipilimumab could not be evaluated.

J is TRBJ2-5 and V is TRBV18, with TRBD1 identical over 9 bases. This CDR3 contains 16 residues. V was pared by 5 bases and J by 1 base, with 8 bases of the junction left unmatched. Per the germline V gene, CDR1 is KGHSH and CDR2 is LQKENI. The CDR3 nucleotides read TGTGCCAGCTCAAAATCCGGGACAGGGTCCCAAGAGACCCAGTACTTC. It translates to CASSKSGTGSQETQYF.

The chain couples TRBV7-2 to TRBJ1-2; 9 nucleotides agree with TRBD1. The trim removed 5 bases at V and 3 bases at J, leaving 13 bases unmatched. CDR3 size: 17 residues. Germline values: CDR1 SGHTA, CDR2 FQGNSA. CDR3: CASSSTGGARSHYGYTF. CDR3 nucleotide sequence: TGTGCCAGCAGCAGCACAGGGGGCGCACGATCTCACTATGGCTACACCTTC.

This clone showed up just a few times. The J gene is TRBJ2-7, the V gene TRBV4-2; TRBD2 aligns across 10 bases. The CDR3 sequence is 16 residues long. The V and J ends lost 0 bases and 3 bases, in that order; junction bases with no gene match: 5. Germline V CDR1 and CDR2: LGHNA, YNFKEQ. The CDR3 region has the DNA TGTGCCAGCAGCCAAGATACGGGACTAGCGAGCTACGAGCAGTACTTC. Protein sequence: CASSQDTGLASYEQYF.

The V call is TRBV5-1, the J call TRBJ2-3; D possibly corresponds to TRBD2 (5 bases). Germline V gives CDR1 SGHRS, CDR2 YFSETQ. V was pared by 0 bases and J by 1 base, with 12 bases between. The CDR3 runs 16 residues. CDR3 residues: CASSLAWGSGTDTQYF. In nucleotides, the CDR3 is TGCGCCAGCAGCTTGGCCTGGGGTAGCGGCACAGATACGCAGTATTTT.

The chain employs TRBV18 and TRBJ2-2, with TRBD1 as a possible D gene (6 bases). CDR3 size: 16 residues. Germline V gives CDR1 KGHSH, CDR2 LQKENI. The ends were cut back, 4 bases at V and 4 bases at J, with 16 bases in the middle. This CDR3 reads CASSRAQQGSTGELFF. The CDR3 DNA sequence: TGTGCCAGCTCACGTGCCCAGCAGGGGAGCACCGGGGAGCTGTTTTTT.

This chain links TRBV6-5 with TRBJ2-5, with TRBD1 matching 10 bases. This CDR3 has 15 amino acids. Losses at the gene ends were 6 bases for V and 5 bases for J; bases not matched to a gene: 9. Germline CDR1 is MNHEY and CDR2 is SVGAGI. This chain's CDR3 is CASRSTGGAGETQYF. In nucleotides, the CDR3 is TGTGCCAGCAGATCGACAGGGGGCGCGGGTGAGACCCAGTACTTC.